Sequencing of this T cell receptor beta chain was carried out in a study of blood T cell repertoires in COVID-19 (dated by TCRdb to about 2020). Study-wide context: The collaborator samples originated in the United States, Italy and Spain and spanned the acute and convalescent phases of COVID-19. The prospective study material was composed of cDNA or gDNA derived from T cells, B-cell-depleted T cells, or PBMCs. Subjects who had been exposed to COVID-19, were actively infected with it, or had recovered from it provided the deeply sampled blood TCRbeta repertoires that made up the dataset. The samples were drawn from the first 160 participants of the ongoing ImmuneRACE study and from 950 to 1,500 subjects provided by 6 global collaborators. A de-identified subject ID, COVID-19 status, age in years and sex were almost always included in the sample metadata. Where available, HLA class I and class II types were obtained from metadata supplied by the sample provider rather than from assay-based typing. A freely available public database, intended as a resource for researchers studying the immune response to SARS-CoV-2, is where the repertoires were released.

The immunoSEQ Assay, a bias-controlled multiplex PCR, was used to amplify TCRbeta CDR3 regions from genomic DNA. The source study handled its data this way. Within the assay, amplification of reference gene primers was used to estimate how many nucleated cells each sample contained. Sequence reads were collapsed and filtered to measure the absolute abundance of every unique TCRbeta CDR3 rearrangement. For each sample, productive Simpson clonality was calculated as the square root of Simpson's diversity index across productive rearrangements. TCRdb re-hosts the immuneACCESS table, in-frame sequences only. Its copies lack some clones; in the studies checked, an unresolved V gene accounts for under half of them, and the cause for the rest is not known. D and trimming come from the DNA, and the V and J calls and clone size come from that table. This sample lists about 200,000 clones; around 76% were detected once. 7.8% of the sample is in the top ten clones.

This clone has only one observation. What this receptor recognizes is not known. Qualities for individual bases were not recorded, and no much larger clone is one base off. Study-level results and caveats: How much clinical and demographic metadata was included differed by source and by participant, and the metadata was provided uncurated.

CDR3 length: 16 amino acids, cysteine to phenylalanine. The retained sequence is limited to the CDR3, 48 bases, with the frame set at the first base. Germline trimming amounts to 4 bases on V and 9 bases on J, with 14 as the count of junction bases outside the gene matches. CDR1 and CDR2 were assigned from the germline V gene as SGHRS and YFSETQ. One collaborating source in Seattle enrolled patients while the patients were actively infected and followed the patients over time throughout the course of disease. Collaborating institutions collected whole blood in K2EDTA tubes following their own protocols. For TCRbeta analysis, collaborators shipped samples in one of three forms: frozen whole blood, isolated PBMCs, or DNA extracted from either of those sample types.

The source material was peripheral blood. Recombination linked TRBV5-1 to TRBJ2-1, and TRBD2 aligns with 9 junction nucleotides. The origin of this receptor is a woman in her fifties or sixties with COVID-19, enrolled during active disease. The base sequence is TGCGCCAGCAGCCCTAAAGGAGCGGGAGGAGTGGGTGAGCAGTTCTTC. It is translated as CASSPKGAGGVGEQFF.